This T cell receptor (beta chain) appears in the sequencing data of a study of blood T cell repertoires in COVID-19. Study in general: Sample material is recorded as cDNA or gDNA derived from T cells, B-cell-depleted T cells, or PBMCs.

In the original workflow: For nucleated cells, counts were estimated from reference gene primer amplification. Only in-frame clones appear in the TCRdb table, and some are missing; sequencing was by immunoSEQ multiplex PCR. V and J calls and clone size are copied from that table; D and trimming were computed from the DNA. The repertoire holds 200,000 to 250,000 clones, with roughly 85% as singletons. The germline CDR1 and CDR2 sequences are MGHRA and YSYEKL. V lost 2 bases to trimming and J lost 4 bases; unmatched junction nucleotides: 5. CDR3 length equals 16 residues. This clone was recorded once. The receptor comes from a woman between 18 and 29 years old who had recovered from COVID-19. This rearrangement joins TRBV4-1 to TRBJ2-1; 10 nucleotides agree with TRBD2. Sequencing was carried out using peripheral blood. CDR3 nucleotide sequence: TGCGCCAGCAGCCAACCGACTAGCGGGTCATACAATGAGCAGTTCTTC. Protein sequence: CASSQPTSGSYNEQFF.